The next 18 T cell receptor beta chains were all read from a single sample in a study of shared clonotypes between healthy human individuals. The table came from immunoSEQ multiplex PCR; TCRdb's copy has only in-frame clones and leaves some out. The sample lists over 400,000 clones; more than 75% were seen once. Sequencing used PBMCs. Receptor source: a woman in her 40s in good health. Some clones in this sample may be carry-over from other donors' samples.

This clone was counted only a few times. V gene TRBV5-1 combines with J gene TRBJ1-1, with D possibly matching TRBD1 (5 bases). CDR3 size: 15 residues. CDR1 is SGHRS and CDR2 is YFSETQ in the germline V gene. Trimming cost V 5 bases and J 0 bases, with 14 bases left between them. The CDR3 DNA reads TGCGCCAGCAGGCCGGGACGGAATGTGAACACTGAAGCTTTCTTT. This encodes CASRPGRNVNTEAFF.

This clone occurred once. The chain recombines TRBV6-6 with TRBJ2-7; 7 bases fit TRBD2. V lost 0 bases, J lost 1 base, and 3 bases stayed unmatched. The CDR3 is 15 amino acids. Germline loops: CDR1 MNHNY, CDR2 SVGAGI (reference sequence). CDR3 sequence: CASSYSPGLSYEQYF. Here the CDR3 DNA reads TGTGCCAGCAGTTACTCCCCGGGACTATCCTACGAGCAGTACTTC.

The rearrangement links TRBV19 to TRBJ1-1; TRBD1 aligns across 9 bases. Germline-derived CDR1 and CDR2 are LNHDA and SQIVND (reference sequence). V shed 9 bases, J shed 1 base, and the junction held 9 bases outside the gene matches. This CDR3 region has 15 residues. CDR3 sequence reads: CASQDRGGKNTEAFF. The DNA for the CDR3 is TGTGCCAGCCAGGACAGGGGCGGTAAGAACACTGAAGCTTTCTTT.

V is TRBV30 and J is TRBJ2-1, with no clear D. The V end was cut by 2 bases, the J end by 6 bases, with 14 bases between. The CDR3 sequence is 14 residues long. Germline V gene sequence: CDR1 GTSNPN, CDR2 SVGIG (reference sequence). The chain's CDR3 is CAWSPISGFNEQFF. CDR3 in DNA: TGTGCCTGGAGTCCTATTTCCGGATTCAATGAGCAGTTCTTC.

The chain joins TRBV5-4 to TRBJ2-1, with TRBD2 matching over 11 bases. V lost 0 bases, J lost 8 bases, and 7 bases stayed unmatched. This CDR3 region has 16 residues. Looked up from germline, CDR1 is SGHNT and CDR2 is YYREEE (reference sequence). CDR3 coding DNA: TGTGCCAGCAGCTTGGTACTAGCGGGAGATCTGGATGAGCAGTTCTTC. As protein: CASSLVLAGDLDEQFF.

CDR3 residues: CASSFRWEVSYEQYF. Here the CDR3 DNA reads TGTGCCAGCAGTTTTAGGTGGGAGGTCTCCTACGAGCAGTACTTC. The rearrangement joins TRBV28 to TRBJ2-7, with D perhaps matching TRBD2 (6 bases). V dropped 3 bases and J dropped 0 bases, with 12 bases sitting between them. CDR3 size: 15 residues. The germline CDR1 and CDR2 sequences are MDHEN and SYDVKM.

The J gene is TRBJ1-2, the V gene TRBV30; D not certain. Between the trimmed V and J ends, which lost 1 base and 1 base, there was a span of 7 bases. Germline V gene lookup returns CDR1 GTSNPN and CDR2 SVGIG (reference sequence). CDR3 length: 13 amino acids. CDR3 loop: CAWSATNNYGYTF. The CDR3 DNA follows: TGTGCCTGGAGTGCAACAAATAACTATGGCTACACCTTC.

This chain uses TRBV6-5 with TRBJ2-2, with TRBD2 matching 13 bases. With 8 bases clipped from V and 5 bases from J, the junction kept 2 bases outside the gene matches. This CDR3 region has 14 residues. Looked up from germline, CDR1 is MNHEY and CDR2 is SVGAGI. CDR3 region: CASQTSGRTGELFF. CDR3 DNA: TGTGCCAGCCAGACTAGCGGGAGGACCGGGGAGCTGTTTTTT.

V gene TRBV5-1 combines with J gene TRBJ2-1; perhaps TRBD2 as D (6 bases). V was cut by 3 bases and J by 2 bases, with 15 bases left in between. Germline assignment: CDR1 SGHRS and CDR2 YFSETQ. This CDR3 spans 16 amino acids. The CDR3 region is CASSYRLEGPYNEQFF. CDR3 bases: TGCGCCAGCAGCTACCGACTAGAAGGCCCCTACAATGAGCAGTTCTTC.

The chain recombines TRBV25-1 with TRBJ2-2; TRBD1 aligns across 8 bases. The V segment lost 3 bases and the J segment 3 bases; nucleotides outside the gene matches: 6. The CDR3 runs to 16 residues. The germline CDR1 and CDR2 sequences are MGHDK and SYGVNS. CDR3 in amino acids: CASSDGRTGHTGELFF. CDR3 in DNA: TGTGCCAGCAGTGACGGGCGGACAGGGCACACCGGGGAGCTGTTTTTT.

The rearrangement links TRBV6-6 to TRBJ2-1; D is perhaps TRBD2 (6 bases). The V and J ends lost 4 bases and 0 bases respectively, with 10 bases between them. Germline loops: CDR1 MNHNY, CDR2 SVGAGI (reference sequence). CDR3 length: 15 residues. In DNA form, the CDR3 reads TGTGCCAGCAGTTTAGCGGTTAGCTCCTACAATGAGCAGTTCTTC. Protein: CASSLAVSSYNEQFF.

A note on this clone: This may come from a read error, since a much larger clone is one base off. The rearrangement uses TRBV30 and TRBJ2-7, with D maybe TRBD1 (5 bases). Germline V gene lookup returns CDR1 GTSNPN and CDR2 SVGIG (reference sequence). The CDR3 is 12 residues long. V lost 2 bases, J lost 6 bases, and 11 bases lay in between. CDR3 in amino acids: CAWSPRVSEQYF. The DNA for the CDR3 is TGTGCCTGGAGTCCCAGGGTCAGCGAGCAGTACTTC. Drawing the rest from reference TRBV30 and TRBJ2-7, the complete variable domain is SQTIHQWPATLVQPVGSPLSLECTVEGTSNPNLYWYRQAAGRGLQLLFYSVGIGQISSEVPQNLSASRPQDRQFILSSKKLLLSDSGFYLCAWSPRVSEQYFGPGTRLTVT.

The chain combines TRBV14 with TRBJ2-7, with 12 bases identical to TRBD1. The CDR3 has 17 amino acids. J was trimmed by 5 bases and V by 4 bases; bases with no gene match: 12. The germline V gene encodes CDR1 SGHDN and CDR2 FVKESK. The CDR3: CASSLITSGTGGNEQYF. For the CDR3, the DNA is TGTGCCAGCAGCCTAATCACATCCGGGACAGGGGGCAACGAGCAGTACTTC.

V usage is TRBV4-1 and J usage is TRBJ2-2; 10 bases align to TRBD2. CDR3 length: 16 residues. Germline CDR1 is MGHRA and CDR2 is YSYEKL. Losses at the gene ends were 5 bases for V and 3 bases for J; bases not matched to a gene: 6. CDR3: CASSKLAGIDTGELFF. DNA of the CDR3: TGCGCCAGCAGCAAACTAGCGGGAATCGACACCGGGGAGCTGTTTTTT.

A single count supports this clone. V is TRBV12-5 and J is TRBJ2-7; 13 bases are shared with TRBD2. The ends lost 0 bases at V and 5 bases at J; junction bases unmatched: 4. CDR1 LGHNT and CDR2 FRNRAP come from the germline V gene. The CDR3 is 16 amino acids. In nucleotides, the CDR3 is TGTGCTAGTGGTTTGGTACAGGGACTAGCGGGACACGAGCAGTACTTC. Translating it yields CASGLVQGLAGHEQYF.

The table lists this clone with many counts. The chain uses TRBV6-1 and TRBJ2-7; no firm D call. This CDR3 has 11 amino acids. Deletions cut 2 bases from V and 7 bases from J, with 6 bases between. Germline CDR1 MNHNS, CDR2 SASEGT. Here the CDR3 DNA reads TGTGCCAGCAGTGAATGGGGAGAGCAGTACTTC. As protein: CASSEWGEQYF.

The gene calls are TRBV27 and TRBJ2-7; D tentatively fits TRBD1 or TRBD2 (6 bases each). The CDR3 totals 14 residues. V lost 0 bases and J 3 bases, leaving 9 bases between the germline ends. CDR1 and CDR2 (germline): MNHEY, SMNVEV (reference sequence). Here the CDR3 DNA reads TGTGCCAGCAGTTTATCAGGGGGGAACTACGAGCAGTACTTC. Residues: CASSLSGGNYEQYF.

The chain uses TRBV6-1 and TRBJ2-2; the D is unclear. Germline V gene sequence: CDR1 MNHNS, CDR2 SASEGT. This CDR3 comprises 13 residues. Trimming removed 5 bases at V and 8 bases at J, with 12 bases between. CDR3 protein: CASSTPLSGELFF. DNA of the CDR3: TGTGCCAGCAGTACTCCCTTGTCGGGGGAGCTGTTTTTT.